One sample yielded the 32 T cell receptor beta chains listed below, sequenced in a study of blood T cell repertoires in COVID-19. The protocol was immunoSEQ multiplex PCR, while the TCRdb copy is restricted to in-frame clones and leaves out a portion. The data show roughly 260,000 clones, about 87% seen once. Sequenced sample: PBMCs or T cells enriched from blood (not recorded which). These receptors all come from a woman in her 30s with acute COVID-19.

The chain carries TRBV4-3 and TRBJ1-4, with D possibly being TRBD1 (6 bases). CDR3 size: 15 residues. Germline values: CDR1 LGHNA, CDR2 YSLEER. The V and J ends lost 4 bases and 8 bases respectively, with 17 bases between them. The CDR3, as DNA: TGCGCCAGCAGCCGACAGACAGGTCGCGCGGAAAAACTGTTTTTT. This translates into CASSRQTGRAEKLFF.

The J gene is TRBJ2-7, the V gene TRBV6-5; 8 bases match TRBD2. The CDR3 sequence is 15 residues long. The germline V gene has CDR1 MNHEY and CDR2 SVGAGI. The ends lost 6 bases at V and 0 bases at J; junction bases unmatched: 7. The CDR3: CASRYQRGSSYEQYF. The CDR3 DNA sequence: TGTGCCAGCAGGTACCAGCGGGGGAGCTCCTACGAGCAGTACTTC.

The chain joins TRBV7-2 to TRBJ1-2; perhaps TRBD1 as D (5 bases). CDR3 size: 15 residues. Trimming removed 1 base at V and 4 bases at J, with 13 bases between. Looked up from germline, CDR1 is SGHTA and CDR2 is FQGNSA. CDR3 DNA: TGTGCCAGCAGCTTAGAGGCAGGGTTGGTCTATGGCTACACCTTC. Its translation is CASSLEAGLVYGYTF.

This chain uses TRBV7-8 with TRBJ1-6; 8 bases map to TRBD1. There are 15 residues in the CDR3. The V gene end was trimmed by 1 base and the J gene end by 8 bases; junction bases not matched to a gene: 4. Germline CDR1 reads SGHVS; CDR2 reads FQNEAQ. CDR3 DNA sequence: TGTGCCAGCAGCTTAGGACCAGGGGGCGATTCACCCCTCCACTTT. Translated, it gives CASSLGPGGDSPLHF.

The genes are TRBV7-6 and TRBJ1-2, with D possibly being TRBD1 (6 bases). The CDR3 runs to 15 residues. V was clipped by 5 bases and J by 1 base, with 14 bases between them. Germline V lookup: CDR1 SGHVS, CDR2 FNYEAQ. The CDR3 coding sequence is TGTGCCAGCAGCAACAGAGGGGGTGATAACTATGGCTACACCTTC. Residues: CASSNRGGDNYGYTF.

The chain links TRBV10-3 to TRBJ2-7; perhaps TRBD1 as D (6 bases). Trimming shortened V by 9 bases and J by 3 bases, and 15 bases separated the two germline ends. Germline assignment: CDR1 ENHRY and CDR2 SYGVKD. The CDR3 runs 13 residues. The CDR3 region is CAIGQNLIYEQYF. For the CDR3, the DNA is TGTGCCATAGGACAGAACCTAATCTACGAGCAGTACTTC.

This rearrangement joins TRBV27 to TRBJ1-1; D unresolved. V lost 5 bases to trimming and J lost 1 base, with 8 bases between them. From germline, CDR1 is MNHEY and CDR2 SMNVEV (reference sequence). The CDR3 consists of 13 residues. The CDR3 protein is CASSESGNTEAFF. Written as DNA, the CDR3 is TGTGCCAGCAGTGAGTCAGGGAACACTGAAGCTTTCTTT.

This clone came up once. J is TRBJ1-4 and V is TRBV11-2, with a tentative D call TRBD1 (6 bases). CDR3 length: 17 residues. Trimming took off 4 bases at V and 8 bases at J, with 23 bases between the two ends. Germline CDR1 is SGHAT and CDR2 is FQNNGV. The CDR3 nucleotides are TGTGCCAGCAGCTCCCCCCCCGGGACACAAGGACGAGAAAAACTGTTTTTT. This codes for CASSSPPGTQGREKLFF. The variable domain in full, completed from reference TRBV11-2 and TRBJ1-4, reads EAGVAQSPRYKIIEKRQSVAFWCNPISGHATLYWYQQILGQGPKLLIQFQNNGVVDDSQLPKDRFSAERLKGVDSTLKIQPAKLEDSAVYLCASSSPPGTQGREKLFFGSGTQLSVL.

Here the CDR3 DNA reads TGTGCCAGTAGTTCTTATCCCCGGGACAGAAATGAAGCTTTCTTT. It encodes CASSSYPRDRNEAFF. The chain is built from TRBV19 and TRBJ1-1, with 7 bases lining up with TRBD1. With V trimmed by 5 bases and J by 7 bases, 13 bases remained unmatched. There are 15 residues in the CDR3. The germline V gene has CDR1 LNHDA and CDR2 SQIVND (reference sequence).

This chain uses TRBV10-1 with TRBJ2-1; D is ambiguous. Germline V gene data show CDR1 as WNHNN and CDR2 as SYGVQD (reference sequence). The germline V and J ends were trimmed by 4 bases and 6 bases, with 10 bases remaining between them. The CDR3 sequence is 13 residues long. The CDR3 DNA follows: TGCGCCAGCAGTGGGGCCGTGGGCAATGAGCAGTTCTTC. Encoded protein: CASSGAVGNEQFF.

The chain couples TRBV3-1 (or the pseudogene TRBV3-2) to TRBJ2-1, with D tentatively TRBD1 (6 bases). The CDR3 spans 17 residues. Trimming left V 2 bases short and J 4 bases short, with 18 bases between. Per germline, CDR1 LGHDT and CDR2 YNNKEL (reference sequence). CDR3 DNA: TGTGCCAGCAGCCAACAGACCGGGACAAGTCTATACAATGAGCAGTTCTTC. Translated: CASSQQTGTSLYNEQFF.

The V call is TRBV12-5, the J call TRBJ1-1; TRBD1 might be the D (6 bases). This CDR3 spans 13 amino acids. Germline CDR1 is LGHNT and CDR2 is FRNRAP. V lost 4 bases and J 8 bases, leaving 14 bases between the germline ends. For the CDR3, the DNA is TGTGCTAGTGGTTCGGGAAGGGGGAGCGAAGCTTTCTTT. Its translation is CASGSGRGSEAFF.

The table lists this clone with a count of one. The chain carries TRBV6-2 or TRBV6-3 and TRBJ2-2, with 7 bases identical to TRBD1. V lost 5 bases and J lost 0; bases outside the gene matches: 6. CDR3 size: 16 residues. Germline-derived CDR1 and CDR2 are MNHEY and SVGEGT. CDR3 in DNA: TGTGCCAGCAGTACGGGACAGCTTCCGAACACCGGGGAGCTGTTTTTT. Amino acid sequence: CASSTGQLPNTGELFF.

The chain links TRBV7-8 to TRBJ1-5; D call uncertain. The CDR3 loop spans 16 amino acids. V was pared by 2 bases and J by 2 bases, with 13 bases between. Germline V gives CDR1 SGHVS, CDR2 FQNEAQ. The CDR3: CASSLKEGTGNQPQHF. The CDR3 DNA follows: TGTGCCAGCAGCTTAAAGGAGGGAACTGGCAATCAGCCCCAGCATTTT.

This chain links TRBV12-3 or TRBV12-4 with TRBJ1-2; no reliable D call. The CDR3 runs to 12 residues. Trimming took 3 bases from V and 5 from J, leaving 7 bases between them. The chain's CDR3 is CASSFLQYGYTF. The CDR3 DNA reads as TGTGCCAGCAGTTTCTTGCAGTATGGCTACACCTTC.

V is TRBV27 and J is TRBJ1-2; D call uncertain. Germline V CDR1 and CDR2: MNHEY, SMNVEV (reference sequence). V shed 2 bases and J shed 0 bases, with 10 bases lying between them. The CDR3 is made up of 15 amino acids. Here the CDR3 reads CASSLMGRTNYGYTF. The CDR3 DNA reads TGTGCCAGCAGTTTAATGGGCAGAACTAACTATGGCTACACCTTC.

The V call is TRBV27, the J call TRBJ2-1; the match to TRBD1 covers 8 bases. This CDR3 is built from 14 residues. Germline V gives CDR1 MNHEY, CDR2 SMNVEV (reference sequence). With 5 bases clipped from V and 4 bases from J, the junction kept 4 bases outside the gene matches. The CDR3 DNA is TGTGCCAGCAGTACAGGGGGTCCTTACAATGAGCAGTTCTTC. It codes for CASSTGGPYNEQFF.

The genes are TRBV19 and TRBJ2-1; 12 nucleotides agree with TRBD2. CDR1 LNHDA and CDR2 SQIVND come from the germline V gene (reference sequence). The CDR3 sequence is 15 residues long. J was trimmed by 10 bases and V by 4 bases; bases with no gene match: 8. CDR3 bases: TGTGCCAGTAGTAACCTAGCGGGGGGGCATGGAGAGCAGTTCTTC. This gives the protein CASSNLAGGHGEQFF.

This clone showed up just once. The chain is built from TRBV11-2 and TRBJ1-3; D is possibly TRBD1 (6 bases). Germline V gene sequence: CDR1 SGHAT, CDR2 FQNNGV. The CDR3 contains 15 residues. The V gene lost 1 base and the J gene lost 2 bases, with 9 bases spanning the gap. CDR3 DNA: TGTGCCAGCAGCTTAGGGACAGACACTGGAAACACCATATATTTT. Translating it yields CASSLGTDTGNTIYF.

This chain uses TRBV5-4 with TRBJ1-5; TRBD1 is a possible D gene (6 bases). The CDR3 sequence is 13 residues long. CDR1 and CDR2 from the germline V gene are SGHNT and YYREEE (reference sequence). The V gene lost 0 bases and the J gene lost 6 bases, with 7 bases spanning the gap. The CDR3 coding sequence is TGTGCCAGCAGCTTGGACAGGGTTCAGCCCCAGCATTTT. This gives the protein CASSLDRVQPQHF.

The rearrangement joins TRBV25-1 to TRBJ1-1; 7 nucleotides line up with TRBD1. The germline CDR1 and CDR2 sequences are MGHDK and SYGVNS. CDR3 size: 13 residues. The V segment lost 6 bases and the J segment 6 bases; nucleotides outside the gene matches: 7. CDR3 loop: CASRGGTAPEAFF. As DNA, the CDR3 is TGTGCCAGCAGGGGTGGGACAGCCCCTGAAGCTTTCTTT.

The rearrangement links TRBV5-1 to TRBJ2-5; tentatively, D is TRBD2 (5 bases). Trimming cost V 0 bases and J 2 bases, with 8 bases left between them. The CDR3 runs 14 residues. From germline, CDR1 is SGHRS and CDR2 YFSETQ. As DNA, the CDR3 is TGCGCCAGCAGCTTGGTGCCGGGGCAAGAGACCCAGTACTTC. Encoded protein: CASSLVPGQETQYF. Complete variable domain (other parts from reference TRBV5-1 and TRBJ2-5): KAGVTQTPRYLIKTRGQQVTLSCSPISGHRSVSWYQQTPGQGLQFLFEYFSETQRNKGNFPGRFSGRQFSNSRSEMNVSTLELGDSALYLCASSLVPGQETQYFGPGTRLLVL.

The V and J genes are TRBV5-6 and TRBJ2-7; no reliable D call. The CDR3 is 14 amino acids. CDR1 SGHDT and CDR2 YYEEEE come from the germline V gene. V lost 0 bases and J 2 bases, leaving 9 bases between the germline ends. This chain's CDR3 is CASSLALTPYEQYF. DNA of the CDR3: TGTGCCAGCAGCTTGGCCTTAACTCCCTACGAGCAGTACTTC.

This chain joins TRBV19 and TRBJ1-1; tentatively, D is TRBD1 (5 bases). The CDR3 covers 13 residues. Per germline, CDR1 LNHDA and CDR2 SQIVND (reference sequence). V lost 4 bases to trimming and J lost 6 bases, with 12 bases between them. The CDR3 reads CASSTRGKAEAFF. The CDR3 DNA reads TGTGCCAGTAGTACCCGGGGGAAGGCTGAAGCTTTCTTT.

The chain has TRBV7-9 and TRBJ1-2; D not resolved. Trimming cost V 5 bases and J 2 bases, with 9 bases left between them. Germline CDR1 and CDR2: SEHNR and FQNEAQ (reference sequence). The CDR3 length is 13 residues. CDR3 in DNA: TGTGCCAGCAGCCCAGACATCAACTATGGCTACACCTTC. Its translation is CASSPDINYGYTF.

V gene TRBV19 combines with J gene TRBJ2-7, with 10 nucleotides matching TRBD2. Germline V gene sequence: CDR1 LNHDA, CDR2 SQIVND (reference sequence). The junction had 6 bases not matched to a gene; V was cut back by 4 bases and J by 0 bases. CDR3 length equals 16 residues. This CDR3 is CASSTLAGDLSYEQYF. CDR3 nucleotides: TGTGCCAGTAGTACCCTAGCGGGGGACCTCTCCTACGAGCAGTACTTC.

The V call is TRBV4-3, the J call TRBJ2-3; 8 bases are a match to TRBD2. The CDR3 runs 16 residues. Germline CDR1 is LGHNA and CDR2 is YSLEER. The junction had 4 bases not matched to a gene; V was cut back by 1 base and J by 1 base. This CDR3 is CASSQGNSGGTDTQYF. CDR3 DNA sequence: TGCGCCAGCAGCCAAGGCAATAGCGGGGGCACAGATACGCAGTATTTT.

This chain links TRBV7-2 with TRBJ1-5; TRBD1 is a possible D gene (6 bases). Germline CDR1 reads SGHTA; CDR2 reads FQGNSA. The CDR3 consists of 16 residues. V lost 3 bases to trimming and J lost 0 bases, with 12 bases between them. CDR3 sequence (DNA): TGTGCCAGCAGCTTCGGGACAACGTATAGCAATCAGCCCCAGCATTTT. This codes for CASSFGTTYSNQPQHF.

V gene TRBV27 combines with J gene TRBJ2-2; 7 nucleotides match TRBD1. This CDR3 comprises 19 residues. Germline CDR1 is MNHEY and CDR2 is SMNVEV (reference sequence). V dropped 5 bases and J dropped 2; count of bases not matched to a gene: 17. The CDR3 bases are TGTGCCAGCAGTCCCTACTACGGGACAGACCTACCTAACACCGGGGAGCTGTTTTTT. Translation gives CASSPYYGTDLPNTGELFF.

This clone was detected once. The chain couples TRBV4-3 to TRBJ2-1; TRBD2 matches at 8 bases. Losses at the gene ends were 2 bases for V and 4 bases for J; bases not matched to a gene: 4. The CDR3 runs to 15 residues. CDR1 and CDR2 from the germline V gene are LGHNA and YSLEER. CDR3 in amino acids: CASSQSGGIYNEQFF. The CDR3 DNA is TGCGCCAGCAGCCAAAGCGGGGGAATATACAATGAGCAGTTCTTC.

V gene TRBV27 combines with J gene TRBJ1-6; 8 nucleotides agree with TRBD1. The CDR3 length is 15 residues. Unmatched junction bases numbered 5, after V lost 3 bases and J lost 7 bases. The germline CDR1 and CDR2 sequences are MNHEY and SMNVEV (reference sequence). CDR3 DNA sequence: TGTGCCAGCAGTTTTTTGGGACAGGCAAATTCACCCCTCCACTTT. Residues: CASSFLGQANSPLHF.

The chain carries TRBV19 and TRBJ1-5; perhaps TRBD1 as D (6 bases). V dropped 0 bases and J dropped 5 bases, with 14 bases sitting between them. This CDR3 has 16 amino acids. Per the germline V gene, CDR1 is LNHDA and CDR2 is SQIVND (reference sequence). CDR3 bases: TGTGCCAGTAGTATAGATATGGGGGCTGCATATCAGCCCCAGCATTTT. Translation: CASSIDMGAAYQPQHF. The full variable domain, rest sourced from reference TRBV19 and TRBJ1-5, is DGGITQSPKYLFRKEGQNVTLSCEQNLNHDAMYWYRQDPGQGLRLIYYSQIVNDFQKGDIAEGYSVSREKKESFPLTVTSAQKNPTAFYLCASSIDMGAAYQPQHFGDGTRLSIL.